This T cell receptor beta chain was obtained from a study of T cells in Graves' hyperthyroidism and ophthalmopathy. The investigators amplified TCR beta CDR3 regions from RNA transcripts. The HTBI set primed first-round TCR CDR3 RT-PCR. TCRdb re-derived calls from the multiplex PCR reads in MiXCR, one entry per CDR3 protein. Among about 620,000 distinct CDR3 sequences listed, under 20% were seen once. This clonotype has just a few counts. CDR1 is SGHDT, CDR2 YYEEEE, per germline. The CDR3 length is 17 residues. The V gene lost 4 bases and the J gene lost 5 bases, with 22 bases spanning the gap. The sequence derives from a young woman with Graves' hyperthyroidism. What was sequenced was blood. This sequence joins TRBV5-6 and TRBJ2-1; possibly TRBD1 or TRBD2 for D (5 bases each). For the CDR3, the DNA is TGTGCCAGCAGCCATGGACGGGAATGGGGGAGCGACAATGAGCAGTTCTTC. Translating it yields CASSHGREWGSDNEQFF.